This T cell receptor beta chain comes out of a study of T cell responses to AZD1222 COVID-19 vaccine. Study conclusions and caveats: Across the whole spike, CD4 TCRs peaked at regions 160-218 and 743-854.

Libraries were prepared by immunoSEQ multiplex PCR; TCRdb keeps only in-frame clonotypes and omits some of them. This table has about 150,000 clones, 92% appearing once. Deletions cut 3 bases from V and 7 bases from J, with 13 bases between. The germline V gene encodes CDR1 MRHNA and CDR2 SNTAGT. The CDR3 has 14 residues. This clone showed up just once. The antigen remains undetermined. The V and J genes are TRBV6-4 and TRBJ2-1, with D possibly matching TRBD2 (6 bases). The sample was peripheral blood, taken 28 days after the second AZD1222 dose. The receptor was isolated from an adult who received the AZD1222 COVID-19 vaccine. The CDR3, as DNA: TGTGCCAGCAGTGAATTGGCGGGAAGGAATGAGCAGTTCTTC. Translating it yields CASSELAGRNEQFF.